Listed below are T cell receptor beta chains from one sample, sequenced in a study of OX40 agonist ivuxolimab in advanced cancers. The table came from immunoSEQ multiplex PCR; TCRdb's copy has only in-frame clones and leaves some out. The repertoire holds approximately 69,000 clones, with roughly 80% as singletons. This material consisted of CD4+ or CD8+ T cells sorted from blood, taken in a trial of the OX40 agonist ivuxolimab. The source is an adult with an advanced solid tumor such as melanoma, head and neck, liver or kidney cancer. Both conserved end residues are part of each CDR3. A D gene is named only where the DNA matches it firmly. Some rows have no size entry. The others give once, few or many, or a class for an expanded clone.

>TRBV28|15|NA|TRBD2|TRBJ2-7
CASSLWGGTSYEQYF
TGTGCCAGCAGTTTATGGGGGGGGACTTCCTACGAGCAGTACTTC
>TRBV2|14|NA|NA|TRBJ2-2
CASSRSKNTGELFF
TGTGCCAGCTCTAGGTCCAAGAACACCGGGGAGCTGTTTTTT
>TRBV30|13|few|NA|TRBJ1-1
CAWSSRANTEAFF
TGTGCCTGGAGTAGCAGAGCCAACACTGAAGCTTTCTTT
>TRBV5-6|13|NA|NA|TRBJ1-1
CASSQTWTPEAFF
TGTGCCAGCAGCCAGACATGGACGCCTGAAGCTTTCTTT
>TRBV7-9|13|NA|NA|TRBJ1-5
CASSLRTDQPQHF
TGTGCCAGCAGCCTCCGGACTGATCAGCCCCAGCATTTT
>TRBV28|14|few|NA|TRBJ1-1
CASSLWDRNTEAFF
TGTGCCAGCAGTTTATGGGACAGGAACACTGAAGCTTTCTTT
>TRBV10-3|17|NA|TRBD1|TRBJ1-5
CAISESRTGGLNQPQHF
TGTGCCATCAGTGAGTCGAGGACAGGGGGCCTCAATCAGCCCCAGCATTTT
>TRBV2|13|NA|NA|TRBJ2-7
CASSLGAAYEQYF
TGTGCCAGCAGCTTAGGGGCTGCCTACGAGCAGTACTTC
>TRBV7-9|18|few|TRBD2|TRBJ2-7
CASSLPRLTSGLIYEQYF
TGTGCCAGCAGTTTACCTCGATTGACTAGCGGACTCATCTACGAGCAGTACTTC
>TRBV27|13|NA|NA|TRBJ1-1
CASRTGLNTEAFF
TGTGCCAGCAGAACAGGGTTGAACACTGAAGCTTTCTTT
>TRBV28|14|few|NA|TRBJ1-2
CASSFGDLITGYTF
TGTGCCAGCAGTTTCGGGGACCTCATAACGGGCTACACCTTC
>TRBV7-3|16|NA|NA|TRBJ2-3
CASSLGEPKLTDTQYF
TGTGCCAGCAGCTTAGGGGAACCGAAACTCACAGATACGCAGTATTTT
>TRBV6-5|14|NA|NA|TRBJ1-1
CASSYNRVWPEAFF
TGTGCCAGCAGTTACAACAGGGTCTGGCCTGAAGCTTTCTTT
>TRBV4-3|17|NA|NA|TRBJ2-6
CASSQVPDGSGANVLTF
TGCGCCAGCAGCCAAGTACCGGACGGCTCTGGGGCCAACGTCCTGACTTTC
>TRBV18|15|NA|NA|TRBJ2-1
CASSPNGRRGNEQFF
TGTGCCAGCTCACCAAACGGCCGCCGGGGGAATGAGCAGTTCTTC
>TRBV5-1|14|NA|TRBD2|TRBJ2-3
CASTRTSDTDTQYF
TGCGCCAGCACCCGGACTAGCGACACAGATACGCAGTATTTT
>TRBV7-2|13|NA|NA|TRBJ1-2
CASSFQPPYGYTF
TGTGCCAGCAGCTTCCAGCCTCCCTATGGCTACACCTTC